The rows below give T cell receptor beta chains drawn from one sample of a study of blood T cell repertoires in COVID-19. TCRdb's copy holds only in-frame clones and misses some; the assay was immunoSEQ multiplex PCR. The data show 150,000 to 200,000 clones, approximately 90% seen once. Sequencing used peripheral blood. Every receptor here comes from a man aged 18 to 30 with active or convalescent COVID-19. Each CDR3 is given with its conserved first and last residue. The D gene is left open where the match is weak. Expanded clones get a size class; other rows say once, few or many, or leave the size out.

v_gene,j_gene,abundance,d_gene,CDR3nt,CDR3aa
TRBV11-2,TRBJ2-1,few,NA,TGTGCCAGCAGCTTAGGCGGGCCCTACGGTAATGAGCAGTTCTTC,CASSLGGPYGNEQFF
TRBV6-5,TRBJ2-5,NA,TRBD2,TGTGCCAGCAGCATACTAGCGGAAGAGACCCAGTACTTC,CASSILAEETQYF
TRBV27,TRBJ2-2,NA,TRBD2,TGTGCCAGCAGTCGGGAGGGGGTATACACCGGGGAGCTGTTTTTT,CASSREGVYTGELFF
TRBV19,TRBJ1-1,NA,NA,TGTGCCAGTAGTATCGGGGGGGCCCTTACTGAAGCTTTCTTT,CASSIGGALTEAFF
TRBV14,TRBJ2-2,NA,TRBD1,TGTGCCAGCAGCCAAGCGTCCTGGACAGGGTCGAACACCGGGGAGCTGTTTTTT,CASSQASWTGSNTGELFF
TRBV28,TRBJ1-5,NA,NA,TGTGCCAGCAGTTTTGGGGCAGGGGTGGGGCAGCCCCAGCATTTT,CASSFGAGVGQPQHF
TRBV7-2,TRBJ2-7,NA,TRBD2,TGTGCCAGCAGCTCAATCTCCGGGACTAGCGGGAGGTTCTACGAGCAGTACTTC,CASSSISGTSGRFYEQYF
TRBV6-6,TRBJ2-3,NA,TRBD2,TGTGCCAGCAGTCTGAGGGGACTAGCGGGAGATCTGAGCACAGATACGCAGTATTTT,CASSLRGLAGDLSTDTQYF
TRBV3-1/TRBV3-2,TRBJ1-4,NA,NA,TGTGCCAGCAGCTCGGGACTATTCGGTCCCGGGGAGAAACTGTTTTTT,CASSSGLFGPGEKLFF
TRBV6-5,TRBJ2-3,NA,TRBD1,TGTGCCAGCTCGGAGGACAGGGTAACAGATACGCAGTATTTT,CASSEDRVTDTQYF
TRBV6-5,TRBJ2-1,once,TRBD2,TGTGCCAGCACCGTAGCGGGGGGTTACAATGAGCAGTTCTTC,CASTVAGGYNEQFF
TRBV18,TRBJ1-2,NA,TRBD1,TGTGCCAGCTCACCCCCGGGACAGACCCTGTCGGGCTACACCTTC,CASSPPGQTLSGYTF
TRBV7-6,TRBJ2-3,NA,TRBD2,TGTGCCAGCAGCATGAGCGGGGGGCTCGATACGCAGTATTTT,CASSMSGGLDTQYF
TRBV11-3,TRBJ1-6,NA,NA,TGTGCCAGCAGCTTAGGTGTTATTCATTCACCCCTCCACTTT,CASSLGVIHSPLHF
TRBV11-3,TRBJ1-1,NA,NA,TGTGCCAGCAGCTTAGGCGGCACTGGGAACACTGAAGCTTTCTTT,CASSLGGTGNTEAFF
TRBV11-3,TRBJ2-2,NA,NA,TGTGCCAGCAGCTTACTGGGAGGAGCCGGGGAGCTGTTTTTT,CASSLLGGAGELFF
TRBV11-3,TRBJ2-2,NA,NA,TGTGCCAGCAGCCGCGGGGACACCGGGGAGCTGTTTTTT,CASSRGDTGELFF
TRBV5-5,TRBJ1-2,few,TRBD1,TGTGCCAGCAGACCCGACAGGGTTCGTGGCTACACCTTC,CASRPDRVRGYTF
TRBV7-2,TRBJ1-1,NA,NA,TGTGCCAGCAGCTTTTGGGGCGGGAACACTGAAGCTTTCTTT,CASSFWGGNTEAFF
TRBV11-2,TRBJ1-2,NA,TRBD1,TGTGCCAGCAGCTTAGACGGGACAGGGGGTTCCGGCTACACCTTC,CASSLDGTGGSGYTF
TRBV6-4,TRBJ2-3,NA,TRBD2,TGTGCCAGCAGTATTAGCGGGGGGGCGACAGATACGCAGTATTTT,CASSISGGATDTQYF
TRBV18,TRBJ2-2,once,NA,TGTGCCAGCTCAGAAGCTAGCCTCAACACCGGGGAGCTGTTTTTT,CASSEASLNTGELFF
TRBV6-2/TRBV6-3,TRBJ2-7,NA,TRBD1,TGTGCCAGCAGTTACTCGCCTCGGACAGGGGAATTCCCTCACGAGCAGTACTTC,CASSYSPRTGEFPHEQYF
TRBV25-1,TRBJ1-4,NA,NA,TGTGCCAGCAGTGAACCACGGGGGAATGAAAAACTGTTTTTT,CASSEPRGNEKLFF
TRBV7-2,TRBJ1-1,NA,NA,TGTGCCAGCAGCTTTAGGCCCACGGGCACTGAAGCTTTCTTT,CASSFRPTGTEAFF
TRBV10-1,TRBJ1-1,once,NA,TGCGCCAGCAGTGACCGGGGGATGGGGACTGAAGCTTTCTTT,CASSDRGMGTEAFF
TRBV28,TRBJ1-1,NA,TRBD1,TGTGCCAGCAGTTTCCAAGGGACAGGGGTGGGAGAAGCTTTCTTT,CASSFQGTGVGEAFF
TRBV2,TRBJ2-3,NA,TRBD2,TGTGCCAGCAGTACACTAGCGAGCACAGATACGCAGTATTTT,CASSTLASTDTQYF
TRBV27,TRBJ1-4,NA,TRBD1,TGTGCCAGCAGTGCCCGACAGGGGCTTAATGAAAAACTGTTTTTT,CASSARQGLNEKLFF
TRBV10-1,TRBJ2-5,NA,TRBD2,TGCGCCAGCAGTGAGTCGTTAGGGAGGGGAGAGACCCAGTACTTC,CASSESLGRGETQYF
TRBV5-1,TRBJ2-2,NA,NA,TGCGCCAGCAGCGTTCAATCCTATACTCTTGGCGGGGAGCTGTTTTTT,CASSVQSYTLGGELFF
TRBV19,TRBJ1-1,NA,TRBD1,TGTGCCAGTAGTGAAACCGGGACAGCAAGGACTGAAGCTTTCTTT,CASSETGTARTEAFF
TRBV7-9,TRBJ2-3,NA,NA,TGTGCCAGCAGCCGACTAGTGGGTGATACGCAGTATTTT,CASSRLVGDTQYF
TRBV27,TRBJ1-1,NA,TRBD1,TGTGCCAGCAGTTGGACAGGAAACACTGAAGCTTTCTTT,CASSWTGNTEAFF
TRBV10-3,TRBJ2-1,NA,NA,TGTGCCATCAGCGATCTTCGTTCTGCGTACAATGAGCAGTTCTTC,CAISDLRSAYNEQFF
TRBV5-1,TRBJ1-6,once,TRBD1,TGCGCCAGCAGGCAAACAGGGGACAATTCACCCCTCCACTTT,CASRQTGDNSPLHF
TRBV7-8,TRBJ2-7,NA,TRBD2,TGTGCCAGCAAACGGCGGGGGGCCTACGAGCAGTACTTC,CASKRRGAYEQYF
TRBV11-2,TRBJ2-1,NA,NA,TGTGCCAGCAGCTTAGGTAGCGGAGGCTCCTACAATGAGCAGTTCTTC,CASSLGSGGSYNEQFF
TRBV28,TRBJ1-2,NA,NA,TGTGCCAGACCTCCTCAGGGGCCGATTAACTATGGCTACACCTTC,CARPPQGPINYGYTF
TRBV3-1/TRBV3-2,TRBJ1-1,NA,TRBD1,TGTGCCAGCAGCCCGACCGGGACAGGGAAAACTGAAGCTTTCTTT,CASSPTGTGKTEAFF
TRBV7-2,TRBJ2-7,NA,NA,TGTGCCAGCAGCTTAGAGGGACTCGGATCCTACGAGCAGTACTTC,CASSLEGLGSYEQYF
TRBV2,TRBJ1-2,once,TRBD1,TGTGCCAGCGTCATCCTTGCAGGGGGAGGCTACACCTTC,CASVILAGGGYTF
TRBV5-1,TRBJ1-2,NA,NA,TGCGCCAGCAGCGCGGACACGATCCGCCGCCTCCGCTACACCTTC,CASSADTIRRLRYTF
TRBV7-3,TRBJ2-3,NA,TRBD2,TGTGCCAGCAGCCCGGGACTAGCGGGAGGGGGAGATACGCAGTATTTT,CASSPGLAGGGDTQYF
TRBV9,TRBJ1-2,NA,TRBD1,TGTGCCAGCAGCGTAGAGGCAGGGGGAAATAACTATGGCTACACCTTC,CASSVEAGGNNYGYTF
TRBV6-5,TRBJ2-1,once,NA,TGTGCCAGCCGGAGAGAGGGCTACAATGAGCAGTTCTTC,CASRREGYNEQFF
TRBV5-1,TRBJ1-6,NA,NA,TGCGCCAGCAGCTTCGGGACTGCAAATTCACCCCTCCACTTT,CASSFGTANSPLHF
TRBV7-2,TRBJ1-4,NA,NA,TGTGCCAGCAGCTTAGGCCAGGGGTTGAGGGAAAAACTGTTTTTT,CASSLGQGLREKLFF
TRBV2,TRBJ2-7,NA,NA,TGTGCCAGCAGTGAATCTTGGGGAGACGAGCAGTACTTC,CASSESWGDEQYF
TRBV5-1,TRBJ2-6,NA,NA,TGCGCCAGCAGCTTGGATTCAAACTCTGGGGCCAACGTCCTGACTTTC,CASSLDSNSGANVLTF
TRBV7-2,TRBJ2-7,NA,TRBD2,TGTGCCAGCAGAAAAGGGTCTACGGGAGGCGGTCCCTACGAGCAGTACTTC,CASRKGSTGGGPYEQYF
TRBV19,TRBJ1-6,NA,NA,TGTGCCAGTAGTATCTCGGAGCGGGATTCACCCCTCCACTTT,CASSISERDSPLHF